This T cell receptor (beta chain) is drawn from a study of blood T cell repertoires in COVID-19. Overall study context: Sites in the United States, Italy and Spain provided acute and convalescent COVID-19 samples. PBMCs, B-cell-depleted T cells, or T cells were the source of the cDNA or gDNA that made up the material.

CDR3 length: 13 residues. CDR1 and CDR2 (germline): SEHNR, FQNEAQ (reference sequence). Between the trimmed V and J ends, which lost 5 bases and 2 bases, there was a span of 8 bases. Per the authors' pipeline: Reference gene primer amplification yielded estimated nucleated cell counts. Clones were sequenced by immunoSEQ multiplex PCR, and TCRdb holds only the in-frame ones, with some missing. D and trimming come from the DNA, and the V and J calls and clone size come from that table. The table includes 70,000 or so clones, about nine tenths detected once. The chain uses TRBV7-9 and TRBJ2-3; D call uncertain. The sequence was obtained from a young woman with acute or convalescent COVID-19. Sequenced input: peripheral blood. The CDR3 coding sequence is TGTGCCAGCAGCCCTCCCTTCACAGATACGCAGTATTTT. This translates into CASSPPFTDTQYF.